The 3 T cell receptor beta chains listed next were all sequenced from one sample in a study of monozygotic twins with cystic fibrosis. Sequenced by immunoSEQ multiplex PCR; TCRdb stores in-frame clones only, minus some. The repertoire holds nearly 25,000 clones, approximately 90% seen once, with approximately 0.28% in the top ten. Sequenced sample: blood. The receptors were gathered from a girl aged 2-9 years with cystic fibrosis.

This clone was counted once. V usage is TRBV7-9 and J usage is TRBJ1-1; no clear D gene. Looked up from germline, CDR1 is SEHNR and CDR2 is FQNEAQ (reference sequence). Trimming left V 5 bases short and J 0 bases short, with 10 bases between. The CDR3 sequence is 14 residues long. CDR3 nucleotide sequence: TGTGCCAGCAGCCACTCCGGGATGAACACTGAAGCTTTCTTT. Amino acids: CASSHSGMNTEAFF.

This chain connects TRBV5-5 to TRBJ1-2; D gene uncertain. Germline V lookup: CDR1 SGHKS, CDR2 YYEKEE (reference sequence). CDR3 size: 11 residues. V lost 5 bases to trimming and J lost 8 bases, with 10 bases between them. Written as DNA, the CDR3 is TGTGCCAGCAGGGGCGTCTTCGGCTACACCTTC. It is translated as CASRGVFGYTF. The full variable domain, with the rest looked up from reference TRBV5-5 and TRBJ1-2, is DAGVTQSPTHLIKTRGQQVTLRCSPISGHKSVSWYQQVLGQGPQFIFQYYEKEERGRGNFPDRFSARQFPNYSSELNVNALLLGDSALYLCASRGVFGYTFGSGTRLTVV.

This chain joins TRBV9 and TRBJ1-4; TRBD1 might be the D (5 bases). V lost 3 bases to trimming and J lost 5 bases, with 11 bases between them. The CDR3 covers 14 residues. Germline V gives CDR1 SGDLS, CDR2 YYNGEE. The CDR3 loop is CASSGGGANEKLFF. CDR3 in DNA: TGTGCCAGCAGCGGCGGTGGGGCCAATGAAAAACTGTTTTTT. Filled out from reference TRBV9 and TRBJ1-4, the complete variable domain reads DSGVTQTPKHLITATGQRVTLRCSPRSGDLSVYWYQQSLDQGLQFLIQYYNGEERAKGNILERFSAQQFPDLHSELNLSSLELGDSALYFCASSGGGANEKLFFGSGTQLSVL.